These T cell receptor beta chains were read from a single sample in a study of T-cell memory formation after mild COVID-19. TCRdb re-called the 5' RACE reads through MiXCR, storing one row per CDR3 protein. Seen here are over 25,000 distinct CDR3 sequences, around 21% observed once, and the top ten hold 1.5% to 1.9%. The specimen was PBMCs or a T cell subset sorted from them (not recorded which). These receptors all come from an adult who had mild COVID-19 (a few samples of this study predate the infection). Cell type and time point are not known. The CDR3 runs from the conserved cysteine through the conserved F or W. D genes are given only for firm matches. Not every row has a clone size; where given, it reads once, few, many or a size class.

V gene	J gene	D gene	clone size	CDR3 protein	CDR3 DNA
TRBV7-9	TRBJ2-7	.	.	CASSPMPRDGIYEQYF	TGTGCCAGCAGCCCAATGCCCCGGGACGGAATCTACGAGCAGTACTTC
TRBV28	TRBJ2-7	.	many	CASRVGTEYEQYF	TGTGCCAGCAGGGTCGGGACGGAGTACGAGCAGTACTTC
TRBV24-1	TRBJ1-2	.	.	CATSDPNIGIERDGYTF	TGTGCCACCAGTGACCCAAATATTGGGATCGAAAGGGATGGCTACACCTTC
TRBV19	TRBJ2-7	.	many	CASSIAGTGAYEQYF	TGTGCCAGTAGTATAGCGGGGACTGGCGCCTACGAGCAGTACTTC
TRBV18	TRBJ1-6	.	.	CASSPRSGGNSPLHF	TGTGCCAGCTCACCACGTTCAGGTGGAAATTCACCCCTCCACTTT
TRBV5-5	TRBJ1-5	.	many	CASSGLGGDSNQPQHF	TGTGCCAGCAGCGGGCTAGGCGGGGATAGCAATCAGCCCCAGCATTTT
TRBV12-3/TRBV12-4	TRBJ1-2	.	.	CASSFDRDYGYTF	TGTGCCAGCAGTTTCGACAGAGACTATGGCTACACCTTC
TRBV12-3/TRBV12-4	TRBJ2-7	.	many	CASSPPTDSYEQYF	TGTGCCAGCAGTCCCCCCACAGACAGCTACGAGCAGTACTTC
TRBV4-3	TRBJ1-1	.	few	CASSQGLVGGNTEAFF	TGCGCCAGCAGCCAAGGGTTGGTGGGAGGGAACACTGAAGCTTTCTTT
TRBV19	TRBJ1-6	.	many	CASSVSGTSPLHF	TGTGCCAGTAGTGTTTCCGGGACGTCACCCCTCCACTTT
TRBV16	TRBJ1-1	.	few	CASRPGAGSSFF	TGTGCCAGCAGGCCAGGGGCCGGTTCCTCTTTCTTT
TRBV12-3/TRBV12-4	TRBJ1-1	.	many	CASSLWSGDRQAFF	TGTGCCAGCAGTTTGTGGTCGGGGGACCGGCAAGCTTTCTTT
TRBV5-4	TRBJ2-5	TRBD1	.	CASSLARTGKETQYF	TGTGCCAGCAGCTTGGCCAGGACAGGCAAAGAGACCCAGTACTTC
TRBV12-3/TRBV12-4	TRBJ1-5	.	many	CASSSWTGGPQHF	TGTGCCAGCAGTTCGTGGACCGGGGGGCCCCAGCATTTT
TRBV11-2	TRBJ2-1	.	many	CASSLARVGLRDEQFF	TGTGCCAGCAGCTTGGCCAGGGTAGGCTTGAGGGATGAGCAGTTCTTC
TRBV5-5	TRBJ2-3	TRBD1	many	CASSLRIAGGITDTQYF	TGTGCCAGCAGCTTGCGAATCGCAGGGGGTATCACAGATACGCAGTATTTT
TRBV7-9	TRBJ1-1	TRBD1	many	CASSLSTGVTEAFF	TGTGCCAGCAGCTTATCTACAGGGGTCACTGAAGCTTTCTTT
TRBV5-1	TRBJ2-1	TRBD2	many	CASSLGAGAYNEQFF	TGCGCCAGCAGCTTGGGCGCGGGAGCCTACAATGAGCAGTTCTTC
TRBV6-5	TRBJ1-6	.	.	CASSYSEESPLHF	TGTGCCAGCAGTTACTCGGAAGAGTCACCCCTCCACTTT
TRBV30	TRBJ2-3	TRBD2	.	CAWTTGLAGAGDTQYF	TGTGCCTGGACCACGGGACTAGCGGGAGCTGGAGATACGCAGTATTTT
TRBV7-2	TRBJ2-7	TRBD1	.	CASSGSTGEFYEQYF	TGTGCCAGCAGCGGTTCGACAGGGGAGTTCTACGAGCAGTACTTC
TRBV7-8	TRBJ1-5	.	.	CASSLDAGTIHGQPQHF	TGTGCCAGCAGCTTAGACGCAGGGACAATACATGGGCAGCCCCAGCATTTT
TRBV20-1	TRBJ2-1	TRBD2	many	CSAPAGGGRGHNEQFF	TGCAGTGCTCCCGCTGGTGGCGGGAGGGGCCACAATGAGCAGTTCTTC
TRBV29-1	TRBJ2-3	TRBD2	many	CSVDGGDTQYF	TGCAGCGTGGACGGGGGGGATACGCAGTATTTT
TRBV18	TRBJ2-7	TRBD2	few	CASSAGLAGEPYEQYF	TGTGCCAGCTCAGCCGGTTTAGCGGGGGAGCCATACGAGCAGTACTTC
TRBV7-8	TRBJ1-2	TRBD1	many	CASSPRQGMRSYTF	TGTGCCAGCAGCCCTAGACAGGGGATGAGGAGCTACACCTTC
TRBV3-1	TRBJ2-2	TRBD2	many	CASSQVGLAGGRTGELFF	TGTGCCAGCAGCCAAGTAGGGCTAGCGGGAGGCCGGACCGGGGAGCTGTTTTTT
TRBV5-4	TRBJ2-5	.	many	CASRKGRDEKETQYF	TGTGCCAGCAGGAAAGGCCGGGACGAAAAAGAGACCCAGTACTTC
TRBV18	TRBJ2-2	.	few	CASSPGTVTGELFF	TGTGCCAGCTCACCAGGGACGGTCACCGGGGAGCTGTTTTTT
TRBV12-3/TRBV12-4	TRBJ2-3	TRBD1	medium-sized	CASSGQVSDTQYF	TGTGCCAGCAGCGGACAGGTTTCAGATACGCAGTATTTT
TRBV5-6	TRBJ2-3	.	.	CASSLDSGWGTDTQYF	TGTGCCAGCAGCTTGGATAGCGGATGGGGCACAGATACGCAGTATTTT
TRBV5-1	TRBJ2-7	.	.	CASSLRDNSYEQYF	TGCGCCAGCAGCCTCCGGGACAACTCCTACGAGCAGTACTTC
TRBV4-1	TRBJ2-1	TRBD2	many	CASSQASGGPEQFF	TGCGCCAGCAGCCAAGCTAGCGGGGGGCCTGAGCAGTTCTTC
TRBV4-2	TRBJ2-3	.	many	CASSQDMDTQYF	TGTGCCAGCAGCCAAGACATGGATACGCAGTATTTT
TRBV29-1	TRBJ1-5	TRBD1	few	CSAGQGNQPQHF	TGCAGCGCCGGACAGGGCAATCAGCCCCAGCATTTT
TRBV19	TRBJ2-2	.	many	CASSRGQGLNTGELFF	TGTGCCAGTAGTAGGGGCCAGGGATTGAACACCGGGGAGCTGTTTTTT
TRBV5-6	TRBJ2-6	TRBD1	.	CASSPLRSQGPGANVLTF	TGTGCCAGCAGCCCCCTTCGATCACAGGGGCCCGGGGCCAACGTCCTGACTTTC
TRBV12-3/TRBV12-4	TRBJ2-7	TRBD1	many	CASSLGQGPYEQYF	TGTGCCAGCAGTTTAGGACAGGGCCCCTACGAGCAGTACTTC
TRBV5-1	TRBJ2-7	TRBD2	many	CASRASGSGFYEQYF	TGCGCCAGCAGAGCTAGCGGGAGTGGTTTCTACGAGCAGTACTTC
TRBV19	TRBJ1-2	TRBD1	many	CASSARQGSYGYTF	TGTGCCAGTAGTGCCCGACAGGGTTCCTATGGCTACACCTTC
TRBV7-9	TRBJ1-4	.	.	CASSLSPAQGDEKLFF	TGTGCCAGCAGCTTAAGCCCTGCCCAAGGGGATGAAAAACTGTTTTTT
TRBV25-1	TRBJ2-5	TRBD1	few	CASSKRTGWGTQYF	TGTGCCAGCAGTAAGCGGACAGGGTGGGGGACCCAGTACTTC
TRBV18	TRBJ2-1	TRBD1	many	CASSPSLYRQGNNEQFF	TGTGCCAGCTCACCCTCCCTCTACAGACAGGGGAACAATGAGCAGTTCTTC
TRBV3-1	TRBJ1-1	.	.	CASSSGHLLWGNTEAFF	TGTGCCAGCAGCTCGGGACACCTCCTCTGGGGCAACACTGAAGCTTTCTTT
TRBV7-9	TRBJ1-3	.	many	CASSPPEGPRSGNTIYF	TGTGCCAGCAGCCCCCCAGAAGGCCCCCGCTCTGGAAACACCATATATTTT
TRBV18	TRBJ2-7	.	many	CASSSGEAAYEQYF	TGTGCCAGCTCTTCAGGAGAGGCAGCCTACGAGCAGTACTTC
TRBV7-2	TRBJ2-2	.	many	CASSVGSYTGELFF	TGTGCCAGCAGCGTAGGGTCCTACACCGGGGAGCTGTTTTTT
TRBV5-1	TRBJ1-5	.	medium-sized	CASSLVSGSWGQPQHF	TGCGCCAGCAGCTTGGTCTCTGGTTCCTGGGGACAGCCCCAGCATTTT
TRBV12-3/TRBV12-4	TRBJ1-2	TRBD1	many	CASSSTGRGHGYTF	TGTGCCAGCAGTTCTACAGGGAGGGGGCATGGCTACACCTTC